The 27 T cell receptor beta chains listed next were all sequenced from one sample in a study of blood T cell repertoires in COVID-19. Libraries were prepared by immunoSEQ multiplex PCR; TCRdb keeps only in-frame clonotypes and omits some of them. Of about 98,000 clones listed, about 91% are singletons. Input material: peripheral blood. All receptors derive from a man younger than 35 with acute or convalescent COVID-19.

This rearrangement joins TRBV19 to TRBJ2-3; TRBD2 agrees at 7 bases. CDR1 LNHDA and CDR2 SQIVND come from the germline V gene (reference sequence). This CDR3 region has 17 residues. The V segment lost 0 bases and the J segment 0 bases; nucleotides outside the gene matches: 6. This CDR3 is CASSIDPSGISTDTQYF. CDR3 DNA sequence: TGTGCCAGTAGTATAGATCCCAGCGGGATCAGCACAGATACGCAGTATTTT. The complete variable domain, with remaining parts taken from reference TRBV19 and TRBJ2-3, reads DGGITQSPKYLFRKEGQNVTLSCEQNLNHDAMYWYRQDPGQGLRLIYYSQIVNDFQKGDIAEGYSVSREKKESFPLTVTSAQKNPTAFYLCASSIDPSGISTDTQYFGPGTRLTVL.

The CDR3 loop reads CASSWGQGAYEQYF. Here the CDR3 DNA reads TGTGCCAGTAGTTGGGGACAGGGGGCCTACGAGCAGTACTTC. V is TRBV19 and J is TRBJ2-7; 11 bases fit TRBD1. In germline, CDR1 is LNHDA, CDR2 SQIVND (reference sequence). The trim removed 5 bases at V and 2 bases at J, leaving 2 bases unmatched. This CDR3 region has 14 residues.

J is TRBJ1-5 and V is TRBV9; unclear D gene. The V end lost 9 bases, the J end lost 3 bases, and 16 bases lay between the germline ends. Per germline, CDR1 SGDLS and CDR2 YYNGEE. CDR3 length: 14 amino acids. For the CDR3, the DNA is TGTGCCACCCCGCCGCAGGCGCACAATCAGCCCCAGCATTTT. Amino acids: CATPPQAHNQPQHF.

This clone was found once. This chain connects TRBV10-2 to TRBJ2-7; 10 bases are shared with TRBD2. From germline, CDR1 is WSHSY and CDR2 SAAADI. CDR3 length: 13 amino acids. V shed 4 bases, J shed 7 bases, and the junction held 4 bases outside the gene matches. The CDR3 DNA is TGCGCCAGCAGTGTGGGACTAGCGAGAGAGCAGTACTTC. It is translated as CASSVGLAREQYF.

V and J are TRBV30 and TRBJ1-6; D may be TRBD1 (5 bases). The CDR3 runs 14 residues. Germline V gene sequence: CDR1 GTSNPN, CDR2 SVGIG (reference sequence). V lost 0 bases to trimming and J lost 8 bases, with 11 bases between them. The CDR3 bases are TGTGCCTGGAGTGTAGGGGTTAAGGATTCACCCCTCCACTTT. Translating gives CAWSVGVKDSPLHF.

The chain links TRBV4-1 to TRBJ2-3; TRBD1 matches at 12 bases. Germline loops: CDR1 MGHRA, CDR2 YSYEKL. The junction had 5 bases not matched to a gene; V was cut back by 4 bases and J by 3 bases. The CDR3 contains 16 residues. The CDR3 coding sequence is TGCGCCAGCAGCCGCCCGGGACAGGGGGCGACAGATACGCAGTATTTT. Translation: CASSRPGQGATDTQYF.

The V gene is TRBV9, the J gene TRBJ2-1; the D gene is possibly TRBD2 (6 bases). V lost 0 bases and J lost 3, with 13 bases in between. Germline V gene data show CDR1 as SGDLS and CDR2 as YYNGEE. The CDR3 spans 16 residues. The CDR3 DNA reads TGTGCCAGCAGCGTAGGGCTGGGGACTGTCTACAATGAGCAGTTCTTC. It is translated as CASSVGLGTVYNEQFF.

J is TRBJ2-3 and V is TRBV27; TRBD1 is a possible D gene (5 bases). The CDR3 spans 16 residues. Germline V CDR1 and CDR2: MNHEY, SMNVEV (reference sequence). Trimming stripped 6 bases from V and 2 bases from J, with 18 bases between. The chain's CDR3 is CASRDQGPLDTDTQYF. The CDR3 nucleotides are TGTGCCAGCAGGGACCAGGGCCCTCTCGACACAGATACGCAGTATTTT.

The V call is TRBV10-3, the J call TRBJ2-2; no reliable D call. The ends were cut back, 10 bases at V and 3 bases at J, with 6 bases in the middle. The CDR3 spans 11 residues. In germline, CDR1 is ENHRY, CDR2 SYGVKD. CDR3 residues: CATEDTGELFF. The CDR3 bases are TGTGCCACCGAGGACACCGGGGAGCTGTTTTTT.

The CDR3 reads CATSRLGEATGELFF. CDR3 DNA: TGTGCCACCAGCAGGTTGGGGGAGGCCACCGGGGAGCTGTTTTTT. The chain combines TRBV15 with TRBJ2-2; TRBD2 is a possible D gene (6 bases). CDR1 and CDR2 (germline): LNHNV, YYDKDF (reference sequence). The V gene lost 3 bases and the J gene lost 4 bases, with 12 bases spanning the gap. The length of the CDR3 is 15 residues. The entire variable domain, with the rest obtained from reference TRBV15 and TRBJ2-2, is as follows: DAMVIQNPRYQVTQFGKPVTLSCSQTLNHNVMYWYQQKSSQAPKLLFHYYDKDFNNEADTPDNFQSRRPNTSFCFLDIRSPGLGDTAMYLCATSRLGEATGELFFGEGSRLTVL.

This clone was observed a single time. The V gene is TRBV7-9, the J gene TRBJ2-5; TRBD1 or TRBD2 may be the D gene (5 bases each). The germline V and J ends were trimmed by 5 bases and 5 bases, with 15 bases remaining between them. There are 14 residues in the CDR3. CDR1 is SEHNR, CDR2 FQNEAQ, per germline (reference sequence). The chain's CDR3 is CASSKEGNRETQYF. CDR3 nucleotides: TGTGCCAGCAGCAAAGAGGGGAACAGGGAGACCCAGTACTTC.

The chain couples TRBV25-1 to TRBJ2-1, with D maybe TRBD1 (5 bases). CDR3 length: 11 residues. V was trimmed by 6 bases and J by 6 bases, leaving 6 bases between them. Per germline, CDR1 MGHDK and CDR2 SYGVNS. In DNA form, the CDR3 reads TGTGCCAGCAGGGACACCAATGAGCAGTTCTTC. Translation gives CASRDTNEQFF.

The CDR3 spells CASSPSSSGRPYNEQFF. The CDR3 DNA is TGTGCCAGCAGTCCTTCCTCAAGCGGGAGGCCCTACAATGAGCAGTTCTTC. V gene TRBV6-6 combines with J gene TRBJ2-1; 9 bases are shared with TRBD2. The CDR3 covers 17 residues. Germline values: CDR1 MNHNY, CDR2 SVGAGI (reference sequence). Trimming took 5 bases from V and 2 from J; bases not matched to a gene: 10.

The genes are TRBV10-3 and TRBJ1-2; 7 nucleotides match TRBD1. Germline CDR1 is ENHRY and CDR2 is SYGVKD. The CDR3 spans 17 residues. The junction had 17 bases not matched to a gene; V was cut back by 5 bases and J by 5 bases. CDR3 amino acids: CAISQPGDRGGEYGYTF. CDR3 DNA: TGTGCCATCAGTCAACCCGGGGACAGAGGGGGAGAATATGGCTACACCTTC.

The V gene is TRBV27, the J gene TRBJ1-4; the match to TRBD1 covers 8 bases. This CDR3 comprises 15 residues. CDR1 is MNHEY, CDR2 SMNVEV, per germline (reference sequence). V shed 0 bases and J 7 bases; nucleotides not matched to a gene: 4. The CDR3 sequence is CASSLSAGGGEKLFF. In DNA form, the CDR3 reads TGTGCCAGCAGTTTATCGGCAGGGGGCGGTGAAAAACTGTTTTTT.

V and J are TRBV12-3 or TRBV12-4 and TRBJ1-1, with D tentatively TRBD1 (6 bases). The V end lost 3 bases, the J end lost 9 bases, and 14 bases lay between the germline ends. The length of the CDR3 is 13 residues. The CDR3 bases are TGTGCCAGCAGTTTGCGGGGGGCTGGTCAAGCTTTCTTT. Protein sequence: CASSLRGAGQAFF.

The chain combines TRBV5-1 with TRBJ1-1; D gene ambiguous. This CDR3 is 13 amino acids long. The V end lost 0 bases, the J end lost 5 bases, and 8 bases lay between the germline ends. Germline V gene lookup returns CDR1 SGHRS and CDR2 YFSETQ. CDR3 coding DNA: TGCGCCAGCAGCTTGGACAGCCTTACTGAAGCTTTCTTT. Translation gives CASSLDSLTEAFF.

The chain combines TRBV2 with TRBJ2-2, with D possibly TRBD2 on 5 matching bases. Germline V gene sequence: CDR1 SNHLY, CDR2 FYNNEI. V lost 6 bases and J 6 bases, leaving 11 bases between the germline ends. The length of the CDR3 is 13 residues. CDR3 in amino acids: CASSLGGSGELFF. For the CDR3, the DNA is TGTGCCAGCAGCCTAGGCGGGTCCGGGGAGCTGTTTTTT.

CDR3 sequence reads: CASSSPGTDGYTF. The CDR3 nucleotides read TGCGCCAGCAGCTCTCCCGGGACAGATGGCTACACCTTC. The rearrangement links TRBV5-1 to TRBJ1-2; 7 nucleotides agree with TRBD1. V dropped 3 bases and J dropped 6; count of bases not matched to a gene: 5. CDR1 is SGHRS and CDR2 is YFSETQ in the germline V gene. The length of the CDR3 is 13 residues.

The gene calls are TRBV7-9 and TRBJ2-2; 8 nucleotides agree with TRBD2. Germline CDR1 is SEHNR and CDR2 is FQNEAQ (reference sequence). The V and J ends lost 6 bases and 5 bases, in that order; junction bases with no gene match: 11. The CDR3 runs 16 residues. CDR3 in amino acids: CASRTSDERGTGELFF. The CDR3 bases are TGTGCCAGCAGGACTAGCGACGAACGAGGGACCGGGGAGCTGTTTTTT. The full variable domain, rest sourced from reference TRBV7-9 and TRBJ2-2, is DTGVSQNPRHKITKRGQNVTFRCDPISEHNRLYWYRQTLGQGPEFLTYFQNEAQLEKSRLLSDRFSAERPKGSFSTLEIQRTEQGDSAMYLCASRTSDERGTGELFFGEGSRLTVL.

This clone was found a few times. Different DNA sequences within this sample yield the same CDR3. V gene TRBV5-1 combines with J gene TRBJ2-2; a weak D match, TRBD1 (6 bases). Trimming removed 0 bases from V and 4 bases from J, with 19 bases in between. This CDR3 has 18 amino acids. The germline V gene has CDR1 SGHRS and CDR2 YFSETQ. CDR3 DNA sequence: TGCGCCAGCAGCTTGGCGCTTAGGACAGCAGTGAGCACCGGGGAGCTGTTTTTT. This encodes CASSLALRTAVSTGELFF.

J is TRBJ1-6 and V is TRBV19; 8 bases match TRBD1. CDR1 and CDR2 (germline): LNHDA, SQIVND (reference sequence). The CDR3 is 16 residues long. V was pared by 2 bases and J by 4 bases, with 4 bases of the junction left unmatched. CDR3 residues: CASSISGQGYNSPLHF. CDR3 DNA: TGTGCCAGTAGTATATCCGGACAGGGATATAATTCACCCCTCCACTTT.

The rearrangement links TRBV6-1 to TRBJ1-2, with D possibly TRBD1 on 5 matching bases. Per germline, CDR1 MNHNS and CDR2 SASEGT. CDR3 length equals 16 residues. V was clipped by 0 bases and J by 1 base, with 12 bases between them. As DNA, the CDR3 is TGTGCCAGCAGTGAAGCCGGAAGGACAAGTAACTATGGCTACACCTTC. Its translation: CASSEAGRTSNYGYTF.

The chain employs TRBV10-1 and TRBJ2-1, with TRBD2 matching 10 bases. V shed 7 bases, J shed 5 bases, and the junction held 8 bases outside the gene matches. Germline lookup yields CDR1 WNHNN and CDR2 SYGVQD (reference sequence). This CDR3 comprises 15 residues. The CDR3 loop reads CASIVTGLADNEQFF. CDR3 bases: TGCGCCAGCATAGTCACCGGACTAGCGGACAATGAGCAGTTCTTC.

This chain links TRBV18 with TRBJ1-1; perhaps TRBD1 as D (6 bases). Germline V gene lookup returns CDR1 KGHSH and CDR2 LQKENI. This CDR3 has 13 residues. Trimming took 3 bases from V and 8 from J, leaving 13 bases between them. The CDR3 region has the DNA TGTGCCAGCTCACCCCCCAGGGGCGCGGAAGCTTTCTTT. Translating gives CASSPPRGAEAFF.

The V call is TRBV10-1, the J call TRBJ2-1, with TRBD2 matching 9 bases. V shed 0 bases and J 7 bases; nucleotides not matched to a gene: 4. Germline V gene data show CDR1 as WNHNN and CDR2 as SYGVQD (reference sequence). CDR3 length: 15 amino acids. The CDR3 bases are TGCGCCAGCAGTGAGTCTGGCGGGAGGGCGAATGAGCAGTTCTTC. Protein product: CASSESGGRANEQFF.

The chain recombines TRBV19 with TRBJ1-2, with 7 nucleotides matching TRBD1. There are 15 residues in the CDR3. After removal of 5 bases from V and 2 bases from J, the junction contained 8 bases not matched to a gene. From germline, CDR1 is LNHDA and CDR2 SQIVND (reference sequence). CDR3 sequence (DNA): TGTGCCAGTAGTGCCCGGGACAGCAAGAACTATGGCTACACCTTC. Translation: CASSARDSKNYGYTF.